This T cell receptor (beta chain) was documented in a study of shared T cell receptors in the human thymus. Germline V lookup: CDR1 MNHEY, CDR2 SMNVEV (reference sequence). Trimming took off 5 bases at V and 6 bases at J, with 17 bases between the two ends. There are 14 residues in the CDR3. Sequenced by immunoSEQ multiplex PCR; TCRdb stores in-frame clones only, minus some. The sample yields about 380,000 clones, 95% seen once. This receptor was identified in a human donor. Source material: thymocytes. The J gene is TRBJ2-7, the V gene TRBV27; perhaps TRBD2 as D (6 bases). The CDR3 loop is CASSVTRFLPEQYF. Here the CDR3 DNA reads TGTGCCAGCAGTGTGACTAGGTTTCTCCCCGAGCAGTACTTC.